The clone carrying this T cell receptor beta chain was observed at least ten times. The antigen remains unidentified. Every molecule of TCR cDNA had its own unique molecular identifier. TCRdb re-derived calls from the 5' RACE reads in MiXCR, one entry per CDR3 protein. The sample includes about 38,000 distinct CDR3 sequences, around 7.5% of them seen just once. Regarding time point: sample taken at primary tumor resection. A total of approximately 70 untreated early-stage non-small cell lung cancer patients served as donors. Tumor, nontumor lung or frozen PBMC supplied whole RNA that was sequenced unsorted. These data belong to a study of spatial heterogeneity in lung cancer. Broader study findings: Resection blood, more than follow-up blood, showed ubiquitous expanded tumor TCRs.

This CDR3 comprises 13 residues. The germline V gene has CDR1 MNHEY and CDR2 SVGEGT. Trimming stripped 0 bases from V and 3 bases from J, with 6 bases between. The sequence came from a male donor with early-stage non-small cell lung cancer. This sample comprised PBMCs, obtained at surgery. V is TRBV6-2 or TRBV6-3 and J is TRBJ2-7; D is ambiguous. The CDR3 DNA reads TGTGCCAGCAGTTACTCGGCCGGCTACGAGCAGTACTTC. It translates to CASSYSAGYEQYF.